This TCR beta chain was found in a study of blood T cell repertoires in COVID-19. The CDR3 is 12 amino acids. The V gene's germline CDR1 is MNHEY and CDR2 SVGAGI. V was pared by 8 bases and J by 5 bases, with 5 bases of the junction left unmatched. TCRdb keeps only in-frame clones here, not all; method: immunoSEQ multiplex PCR. The table shows about 440,000 clones, with around 89% occurring only once. The source material was peripheral blood. The chain carries TRBV6-5 and TRBJ1-1, with 7 bases fitting TRBD1. This receptor was taken from a woman aged 30 to 39 with acute or convalescent COVID-19. The CDR3 is CASGPGGTEAFF. CDR3 nucleotides: TGTGCCAGCGGGCCAGGGGGGACTGAAGCTTTCTTT.